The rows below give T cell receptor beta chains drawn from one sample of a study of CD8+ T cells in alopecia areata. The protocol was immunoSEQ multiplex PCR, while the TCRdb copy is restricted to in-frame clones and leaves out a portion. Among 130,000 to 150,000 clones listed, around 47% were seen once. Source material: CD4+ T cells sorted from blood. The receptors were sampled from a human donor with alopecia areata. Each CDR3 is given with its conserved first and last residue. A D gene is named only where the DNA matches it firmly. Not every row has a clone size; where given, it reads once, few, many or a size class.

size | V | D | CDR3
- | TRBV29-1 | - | CSETSRAHEQYF
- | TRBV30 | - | CAWTWSRANYGYTF
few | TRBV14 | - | CASSGANTQYF
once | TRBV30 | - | CAWSVLRIGGSRLNTEAFF
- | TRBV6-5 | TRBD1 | CASTDRDRVDEQFF
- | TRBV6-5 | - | CASRPSGAAGYTF
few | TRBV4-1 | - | CASSPESGTSSYNEQFF
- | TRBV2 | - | CASNGPGTQKETQYF
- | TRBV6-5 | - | CASSSGLRRGVHEQYF
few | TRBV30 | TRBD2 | CAWKKLAGGTGELFF
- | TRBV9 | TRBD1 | CASSPPLGQGHTGELFF
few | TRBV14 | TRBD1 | CASSQGQGNTGELFF
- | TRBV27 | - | CASPLEPNSQGPQHF
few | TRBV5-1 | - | CASSLLSQETQYF
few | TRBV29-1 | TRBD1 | CSVLDRGLQETQYF
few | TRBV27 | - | CASSLSLASDTQYF
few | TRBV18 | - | CASSPLSDSGYTF
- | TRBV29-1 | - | CSVRRPGSEQYF
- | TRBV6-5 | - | CASSYSRVSGNTIYF
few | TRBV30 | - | CAWSHGGNEQFF
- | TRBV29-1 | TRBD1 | CSAGGMGTEAFF